This T cell receptor beta chain was profiled in a study of blood T cell repertoires in COVID-19. As for the study in general: The analysed material was cDNA or gDNA that came from T cells, B-cell-depleted T cells, or PBMCs.

V was clipped by 6 bases and J by 3 bases; unmatched bases: 3. Germline V gene sequence: CDR1 ENHRY, CDR2 SYGVKD. This CDR3 has 13 amino acids. Self-reported history from a screening survey and questionnaire set each donor's cohort. The authors' processing: Reference gene primer amplification gave estimated nucleated cell counts. The assay was immunoSEQ multiplex PCR, and TCRdb's table has in-frame clones only and misses some. From that table come the V and J calls and clone size; the DNA was used to work out D and trimming. The repertoire holds fewer than 350,000 clones, with more than 85% as singletons.

The rearrangement uses TRBV10-3 and TRBJ2-7; 9 bases are a match to TRBD1. The receptor was derived from a man aged 40-49 years who had been exposed to COVID-19. Sequenced sample: PBMCs or T cells enriched from blood (not recorded which). The CDR3 nucleotides are TGTGCCATCAGACCGGGACAGGGCTACGAGCAGTACTTC. It codes for CAIRPGQGYEQYF.